These T cell receptor beta chains were read from a single sample in a study of post-analysis software for immune sequencing data. TCRdb independently ran MiXCR on the PCR reads; one entry per CDR3 protein. This sample carries some 700,000 distinct CDR3 sequences, 55% to 60% of them seen once, and the ten largest clones take about 11%. The sample taken for sequencing was blood. These receptors originate from a girl aged 2-10 years with multiple sclerosis. Both conserved end residues are part of each CDR3. A D gene is named only where the DNA matches it firmly. Clone sizes are given selectively: once, few, many, or a class where the clone is expanded.

v_call,d_call,clone_size,j_call,cdr3_aa,cdr3_nt
TRBV2,-,-,TRBJ2-1,CASSEALRNEQFF,TGTGCCAGCAGTGAAGCGCTTCGGAATGAGCAGTTCTTC
TRBV7-2,TRBD1,few,TRBJ2-1,CASSLVLGTGDVNEQFF,TGTGCCAGCAGCTTAGTACTTGGGACAGGGGATGTTAATGAGCAGTTCTTC
TRBV5-1,TRBD2,-,TRBJ2-7,CASSLRSGGDQRAYEQYF,TGCGCCAGCAGCTTGAGGTCTGGGGGGGACCAGCGAGCCTACGAGCAGTACTTC
TRBV6-5,-,-,TRBJ1-1,CASSLTWLNTEAFF,TGTGCCAGCAGTTTGACGTGGCTGAACACTGAAGCTTTCTTT
TRBV7-2,-,-,TRBJ2-5,CASMAGQGGETQYF,TGTGCCAGCATGGCGGGGCAGGGTGGAGAGACCCAGTACTTC
TRBV3-1,-,-,TRBJ2-1,CASSQDRLYNEQFF,TGTGCCAGCAGCCAAGATAGACTTTACAATGAGCAGTTCTTC
TRBV12-3/TRBV12-4,-,-,TRBJ2-3,CASSSYDTSSTDAQYF,TGTGCCAGCAGTTCCTACGACACTTCTAGCACAGATGCGCAGTATTTT
TRBV5-1,-,-,TRBJ2-7,CASSQTGTGREQYF,TGCGCCAGCAGCCAAACCGGGACGGGCCGCGAGCAGTACTTC
TRBV6-2/TRBV6-3,TRBD2,-,TRBJ2-7,CASLLAGGPYEQYF,TGTGCCAGCCTTCTAGCGGGAGGTCCCTACGAGCAGTACTTC
TRBV12-3/TRBV12-4,-,-,TRBJ2-7,CASSPPPWERTYEQYF,TGTGCCAGCAGTCCACCCCCCTGGGAGCGAACCTACGAGCAGTACTTC
TRBV6-2/TRBV6-3,TRBD1,-,TRBJ2-5,CASSYTGQGRETQYF,TGTGCCAGCAGTTACACCGGACAGGGAAGAGAGACCCAGTACTTC
TRBV5-1,-,-,TRBJ1-2,CASSQEGAQGYYGYTF,TGCGCCAGCAGCCAGGAGGGTGCACAGGGATATTATGGCTACACCTTC
TRBV10-1,TRBD2,-,TRBJ2-5,CASSESLAGGQETQYF,TGCGCCAGCAGTGAGTCGCTAGCGGGGGGCCAAGAGACCCAGTACTTC
TRBV27,-,few,TRBJ2-7,CASSSLAANGRLEQYF,TGTGCCAGCAGCTCCTTAGCCGCTAACGGGCGTCTCGAGCAGTACTTC
TRBV7-2,-,-,TRBJ1-2,CASSLDTWDYGYTF,TGTGCCAGCAGCTTGGACACCTGGGACTATGGCTACACCTTC
TRBV6-1,TRBD1,-,TRBJ1-2,CASSAQGQGRDGYTF,TGTGCCAGCAGTGCTCAGGGACAGGGCCGAGATGGCTACACCTTC
TRBV18,-,once,TRBJ2-7,CASSPDLTGEQYF,TGTGCCAGCTCACCGGACCTTACCGGCGAGCAGTACTTC